One sample yielded the 28 T cell receptor beta chains listed below, sequenced in a study of CD8 T cells in ankylosing spondylitis. Study-level results: In ankylosing spondylitis blood, a motif of about 8 highly homologous TCR beta variants appeared characteristic.

These TCRs are of unknown antigen specificity. TCRdb processed the 5' RACE reads anew with MiXCR; each CDR3 protein has one entry. The sample holds around 450,000 distinct CDR3 sequences; about 24% are singletons and the top ten take roughly 1%. What was sequenced was blood, either unsorted or a sorted T cell fraction (not recorded which). The receptors here all came from a male donor with ankylosing spondylitis.

This chain links TRBV29-1 with TRBJ1-1; maybe TRBD1 (6 bases). The germline V gene encodes CDR1 SQVTM and CDR2 ANQGSEA. The CDR3 totals 12 residues. The V end lost 7 bases, the J end lost 6 bases, and 15 bases lay between the germline ends. The CDR3 DNA reads as TGCAGCGCAATATACAGGGTCTCTGAAGCTTTCTTT. Translating it yields CSAIYRVSEAFF.

The chain employs TRBV7-9 and TRBJ2-1; 13 nucleotides match TRBD2. The V gene end was trimmed by 2 bases and the J gene end by 9 bases; junction bases not matched to a gene: 4. Germline V gene data show CDR1 as SEHNR and CDR2 as FQNEAQ (reference sequence). This CDR3 is built from 15 residues. CDR3 sequence: CASSLSLAGGFEQFF. The CDR3 nucleotides are TGTGCCAGCAGCTTATCACTAGCGGGGGGGTTTGAGCAGTTCTTC. Together with reference TRBV7-9 and TRBJ2-1, the CDR3 gives the full variable domain: DTGVSQNPRHKITKRGQNVTFRCDPISEHNRLYWYRQTLGQGPEFLTYFQNEAQLEKSRLLSDRFSAERPKGSFSTLEIQRTEQGDSAMYLCASSLSLAGGFEQFFGPGTRLTVL.

The chain carries TRBV2 and TRBJ2-1; perhaps TRBD1 as D (5 bases). CDR1 and CDR2 (germline): SNHLY, FYNNEI. Trimming left V 7 bases short and J 2 bases short, with 15 bases between. The CDR3 is 15 amino acids. This CDR3 is CASIVRVTTYNEQFF. DNA for the CDR3: TGTGCCAGCATCGTCAGGGTTACGACCTACAATGAGCAGTTCTTC.

The chain couples TRBV20-1 to TRBJ2-7; tentatively, D is TRBD1 (5 bases). This CDR3 contains 14 residues. CDR1 is DFQATT, CDR2 SNEGSKA, per germline (reference sequence). V lost 1 base and J 0 bases, leaving 10 bases between the germline ends. The CDR3: CSARVAGPSYEQYF. The CDR3 DNA is TGCAGTGCTAGAGTTGCAGGGCCCTCCTACGAGCAGTACTTC.

Here the CDR3 reads CASSPTGAGNTIYF. CDR3 coding DNA: TGTGCCAGCTCACCAACAGGGGCTGGAAACACCATATATTTT. The V call is TRBV18, the J call TRBJ1-3; TRBD1 matches 7 bases. Trimming cost V 2 bases and J 2 bases; bases outside gene matches: 0. This CDR3 has 14 residues. The germline gives CDR1 KGHSH, CDR2 LQKENI.

V usage is TRBV6-4 and J usage is TRBJ2-7, with D tentatively TRBD1 or TRBD2 (5 bases each). The CDR3 spans 14 residues. The germline V gene has CDR1 MRHNA and CDR2 SNTAGT. V gave up 8 bases and J gave up 0 bases, with 14 bases separating them. The DNA for the CDR3 is TGTGCCAGCTCGGGGCTAGCTAACTCCTACGAGCAGTACGTC. Protein product: CASSGLANSYEQYV.

In its sample, this clonotype was seen a few times. The chain joins TRBV18 to TRBJ2-6, with D perhaps TRBD1 (6 bases). V lost 6 bases, J lost 2 bases, and 11 bases lay in between. The CDR3 runs 15 residues. The germline gives CDR1 KGHSH, CDR2 LQKENI. CDR3 amino acids: CASSLGQTGANVLTF. DNA of the CDR3: TGTGCCAGCTCGCTAGGACAGACTGGGGCCAACGTCCTGACTTTC.

A few counts support this clonotype. This chain connects TRBV30 to TRBJ1-1, with 8 bases identical to TRBD1. With V trimmed by 3 bases and J by 3 bases, 3 bases remained unmatched. The CDR3 has 13 amino acids. Germline V CDR1 and CDR2: GTSNPN, SVGIG (reference sequence). Written as DNA, the CDR3 is TGTGCCTGGAGGTTACAGGGGGACACTGAAGCTTTCTTT. Encoded protein: CAWRLQGDTEAFF.

This clonotype showed up many times. This chain joins TRBV7-2 and TRBJ2-5; 7 nucleotides line up with TRBD2. Germline CDR1 SGHTA, CDR2 FQGNSA. With V trimmed by 1 base and J by 3 bases, 5 bases remained unmatched. The CDR3 runs 15 residues. The CDR3: CASSLVGLAEETQYF. For the CDR3, the DNA is TGTGCCAGCAGCTTAGTTGGCCTAGCGGAAGAGACCCAGTACTTC. Variable domain in full (rest from reference TRBV7-2 and TRBJ2-5): GAGVSQSPSNKVTEKGKDVELRCDPISGHTALYWYRQSLGQGLEFLIYFQGNSAPDKSGLPSDRFSAERTGGSVSTLTIQRTQQEDSAVYLCASSLVGLAEETQYFGPGTRLLVL.

The chain combines TRBV29-1 with TRBJ2-5, with 8 bases fitting TRBD1. V lost 6 bases and J lost 0; bases outside the gene matches: 9. The CDR3 length is 15 residues. Looked up from germline, CDR1 is SQVTM and CDR2 is ANQGSEA. The CDR3 sequence is CSVQRTGSYQETQYF. CDR3 DNA sequence: TGCAGCGTCCAACGGACAGGGTCCTACCAAGAGACCCAGTACTTC.

Of note for this clonotype: A much larger clone lies one base from this, so it may be a read error. The chain carries TRBV7-9 and TRBJ1-2; D gene unclear. The germline V gene has CDR1 SEHNR and CDR2 FQNEAQ (reference sequence). The CDR3 is 14 residues long. In DNA, the CDR3 is TGTGACAGCAGCTTAGGACTCCTTAACTATGGCTACACCTTC. Translation: CDSSLGLLNYGYTF.

This clonotype has just a few counts. The chain is built from TRBV7-8 and TRBJ1-5; 8 bases agree with TRBD1. The CDR3 totals 14 residues. Trimming at V came to 3 bases and at J to 7 bases, leaving 5 bases not matched to a gene. CDR1 SGHVS and CDR2 FQNEAQ come from the germline V gene. The CDR3 region has the DNA TGTGCCAGCAGCTTCCGGTCAGGGGGCCAGCCCCAGCATTTT. Its protein product is CASSFRSGGQPQHF.

The gene calls are TRBV4-2 and TRBJ1-2, with 9 positions matching TRBD1. The CDR3 length is 16 residues. Germline CDR1 reads LGHNA; CDR2 reads YNFKEQ. J lost 2 bases, V lost 2 bases, and 6 bases had no gene match. This chain's CDR3 is CASSQNLGTGNYGYTF. For the CDR3, the DNA is TGTGCCAGCAGCCAAAATCTAGGGACAGGGAACTATGGCTACACCTTC.

The rearrangement joins TRBV2 to TRBJ2-1; D may match TRBD1 or TRBD2 (5 bases each). The CDR3 spans 13 residues. Germline CDR1 and CDR2: SNHLY and FYNNEI. V gave up 7 bases and J gave up 4 bases, with 11 bases separating them. Here the CDR3 reads CASMGDGYNEQFF. CDR3 nucleotides: TGTGCCAGCATGGGGGACGGGTACAATGAGCAGTTCTTC.

This chain links TRBV20-1 with TRBJ1-3, with D unresolved. The germline V and J ends were trimmed by 0 bases and 2 bases, with 11 bases remaining between them. The germline gives CDR1 DFQATT, CDR2 SNEGSKA (reference sequence). There are 15 residues in the CDR3. The CDR3 spells CSARDTRAPGNTIYF. CDR3 bases: TGCAGTGCTAGAGATACCCGGGCCCCTGGAAACACCATATATTTT.

The rearrangement links TRBV5-1 to TRBJ2-1; 7 bases agree with TRBD2. V lost 4 bases to trimming and J lost 2 bases; unmatched junction nucleotides: 9. The germline gives CDR1 SGHRS, CDR2 YFSETQ. The CDR3 is made up of 16 amino acids. In nucleotides, the CDR3 is TGCGCCAGCAGCGGGAGGACTAGAGGAACCTACAATGAGCAGTTCTTC. This sequence encodes CASSGRTRGTYNEQFF.

The chain uses TRBV18 and TRBJ1-4; D is unclear. The CDR3 length is 15 residues. Trimming stripped 0 bases from V and 6 bases from J, with 11 bases between. Germline-derived CDR1 and CDR2 are KGHSH and LQKENI. This CDR3 reads CASSPPETFDEKLFF. In nucleotides, the CDR3 is TGTGCCAGCTCACCACCTGAAACGTTCGATGAAAAACTGTTTTTT.

This clonotype was seen more than once but under ten times. The chain carries TRBV9 and TRBJ2-1; TRBD2 matches at 11 bases. Germline CDR1 is SGDLS and CDR2 is YYNGEE. The CDR3 extends over 16 amino acids. V shed 3 bases and J 3 bases; nucleotides not matched to a gene: 5. The CDR3 bases are TGTGCCAGCAGCGACCTAACTAGCGGGAGCTACAATGAGCAGTTCTTC. Its translation is CASSDLTSGSYNEQFF.

The chain is built from TRBV20-1 and TRBJ2-1, with a weak D call TRBD2 (5 bases). Per germline, CDR1 DFQATT and CDR2 SNEGSKA (reference sequence). V dropped 0 bases and J dropped 10 bases, with 19 bases sitting between them. The CDR3 sequence is 15 residues long. CDR3 coding DNA: TGCAGTGCTAGAGATCCGGGATCCCCTCTTCGGGAGCAGTTCTTC. This sequence encodes CSARDPGSPLREQFF.

J is TRBJ2-2 and V is TRBV24-1; a possible D gene is TRBD1 (6 bases). V shed 3 bases and J shed 6 bases, with 13 bases lying between them. Germline values: CDR1 KGHDR, CDR2 SFDVKD. The CDR3 runs 15 residues. CDR3 nucleotides: TGTGCCACCAGTGATCTCGTTGGGGGCGCCGGGGAGCTGTTTTTT. It translates to CATSDLVGGAGELFF.

The J gene is TRBJ2-1, the V gene TRBV20-1; 10 positions match TRBD2. The V and J ends lost 4 bases and 6 bases, in that order; junction bases with no gene match: 9. Per germline, CDR1 DFQATT and CDR2 SNEGSKA (reference sequence). This CDR3 has 15 residues. In DNA, the CDR3 is TGCAGTGCTAACCCTCTAGCGGGAGTGGGCAATGAGCAGTTCTTC. It is translated as CSANPLAGVGNEQFF.

CDR3 loop: CASSTAWGPGANVLTF. CDR3 DNA: TGTGCCAGCAGTACCGCCTGGGGACCTGGGGCCAACGTCCTGACTTTC. The V call is TRBV12-3 or TRBV12-4, the J call TRBJ2-6; D tentatively fits TRBD1 or TRBD2 (5 bases each). The CDR3 has 16 amino acids. The germline V and J ends were trimmed by 5 bases and 2 bases, with 13 bases remaining between them.

The chain joins TRBV12-3 or TRBV12-4 to TRBJ1-5, with 8 bases fitting TRBD1. The J segment lost 2 bases and the V segment lost 5 bases, leaving 2 bases of the junction unmatched. The CDR3 has 14 amino acids. The CDR3 reads CASSKTGGNQPQHF. Written as DNA, the CDR3 is TGTGCCAGCAGTAAGACAGGGGGCAATCAGCCCCAGCATTTT.

This clonotype was seen more than once but under ten times. The chain joins TRBV7-6 to TRBJ1-3; D is perhaps TRBD1 (6 bases). The V end lost 2 bases, the J end lost 0 bases, and 17 bases lay between the germline ends. The germline V gene has CDR1 SGHVS and CDR2 FNYEAQ. The CDR3 contains 18 residues. CDR3 region: CASSLSGGDFFSGNTIYF. The CDR3 DNA follows: TGTGCCAGCAGCTTATCGGGGGGCGACTTCTTCTCTGGAAACACCATATATTTT.

This clonotype was detected a few times. The chain combines TRBV20-1 with TRBJ2-7; possible D gene TRBD2, 8 bases. V lost 3 bases, J lost 3 bases, and 24 bases lay in between. Germline V gene sequence: CDR1 DFQATT, CDR2 SNEGSKA (reference sequence). This CDR3 comprises 17 residues. This CDR3 reads CSASRGGQFAQLYEQYF. The CDR3, as DNA: TGCAGTGCTAGCCGGGGGGGACAGTTCGCACAACTCTACGAGCAGTACTTC.

The chain uses TRBV10-3 and TRBJ2-3, with no clear D. V lost 5 bases and J 6 bases, leaving 12 bases between the germline ends. Germline CDR1 ENHRY, CDR2 SYGVKD. The CDR3 extends over 13 amino acids. CDR3 sequence reads: CAISNRLGDTQYF. CDR3 bases: TGTGCCATCAGTAATCGCTTAGGGGATACGCAGTATTTT.

This clonotype was detected only a few times. V and J are TRBV29-1 and TRBJ2-3; D possibly matches TRBD1 or TRBD2 (5 bases each). CDR1 SQVTM and CDR2 ANQGSEA come from the germline V gene. Trimming left V 4 bases short and J 2 bases short, with 13 bases between. The CDR3 totals 14 residues. CDR3 sequence reads: CSVGREIFTDTQYF. As DNA, the CDR3 is TGCAGCGTTGGCAGGGAGATCTTCACAGATACGCAGTATTTT.

V gene TRBV6-5 combines with J gene TRBJ1-4; D gene ambiguous. The V end lost 0 bases, the J end lost 8 bases, and 10 bases lay between the germline ends. The CDR3 is 14 residues long. Germline V CDR1 and CDR2: MNHEY, SVGAGI. The CDR3 spells CASSYSSEGEKLFF. The CDR3 DNA reads TGTGCCAGCAGTTACTCGAGCGAAGGGGAAAAACTGTTTTTT.